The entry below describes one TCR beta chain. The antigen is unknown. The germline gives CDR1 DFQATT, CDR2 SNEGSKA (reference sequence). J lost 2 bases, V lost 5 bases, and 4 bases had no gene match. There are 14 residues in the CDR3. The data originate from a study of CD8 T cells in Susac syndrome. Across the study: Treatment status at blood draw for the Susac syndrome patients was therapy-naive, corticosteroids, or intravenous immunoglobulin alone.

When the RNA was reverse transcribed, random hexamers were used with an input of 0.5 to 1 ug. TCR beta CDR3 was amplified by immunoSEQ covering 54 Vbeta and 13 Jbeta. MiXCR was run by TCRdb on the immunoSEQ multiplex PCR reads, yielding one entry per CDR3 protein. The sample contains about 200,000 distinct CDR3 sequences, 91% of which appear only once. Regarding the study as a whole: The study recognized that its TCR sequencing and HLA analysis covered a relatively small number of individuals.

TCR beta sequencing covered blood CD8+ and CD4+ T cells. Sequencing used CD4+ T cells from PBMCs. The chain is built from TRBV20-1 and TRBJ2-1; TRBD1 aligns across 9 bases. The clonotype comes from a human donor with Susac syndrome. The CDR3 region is CSASDRGTYNEQFF. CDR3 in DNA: TGCAGTGCTTCGGACAGGGGAACCTACAATGAGCAGTTCTTC.